These 16 T cell receptor beta chains were all obtained from the same sample, sequenced in a study of response to subunit inactivated influenza vaccine. TCRdb recomputed calls from the RT-PCR reads with MiXCR, one row per CDR3 protein. The sample includes about 520,000 distinct CDR3 sequences, less than 7.5% seen only once; the top ten take approximately 14%. This sample comprised PBMCs from blood, obtained roughly 24 months after vaccination. These receptors all stem from a man in his fifties or sixties who received an inactivated influenza vaccine.

This clonotype was seen at least ten times. J is TRBJ1-2 and V is TRBV4-2; D gene uncertain. Germline lookup yields CDR1 LGHNA and CDR2 YNFKEQ. The CDR3 has 14 residues. V lost 0 bases and J lost 3, with 8 bases in between. CDR3 nucleotides: TGTGCCAGCAGCCAAGAAGATCCTGACTATGGCTACACCTTC. Translated: CASSQEDPDYGYTF.

This clonotype has only a few counts. The chain is built from TRBV6-1 and TRBJ2-3; possible D gene TRBD2, 6 bases. Trimming stripped 6 bases from V and 4 bases from J, with 20 bases between. Germline V CDR1 and CDR2: MNHNS, SASEGT. The CDR3 contains 16 residues. The CDR3 DNA reads as TGTGCCAGCAGCGAACTAGCTAGGGGTGGCGCAGATACGCAGTATTTT. Translation: CASSELARGGADTQYF.

At least ten counts were recorded for this clonotype. The V and J genes are TRBV4-2 and TRBJ2-5; TRBD2 agrees at 7 bases. With V trimmed by 0 bases and J by 5 bases, 9 bases remained unmatched. The germline gives CDR1 LGHNA, CDR2 YNFKEQ. The CDR3 is made up of 16 amino acids. As DNA, the CDR3 is TGTGCCAGCAGCCAAGATTATCGGCGGGGGAGGGAGACCCAGTACTTC. It encodes CASSQDYRRGRETQYF.

This clonotype occurred a few times. The chain combines TRBV5-5 with TRBJ2-1; 13 bases agree with TRBD2. CDR3 length equals 16 residues. Germline values: CDR1 SGHKS, CDR2 YYEKEE (reference sequence). V was clipped by 4 bases and J by 10 bases; unmatched bases: 11. The CDR3 nucleotides are TGTGCCAGCAGCCTCGACCCGGGACTAGCGGGGTTAGAGCAGTTCTTC. It codes for CASSLDPGLAGLEQFF.

On this clonotype: This may be a read error: a much more frequent sequence differs by one nucleotide. The chain employs TRBV6-1 and TRBJ2-7; no clear D. The CDR3 covers 12 residues. Trimming took 2 bases from V and 2 from J, leaving 4 bases between them. CDR1 is MNHNS, CDR2 SASEGT, per germline. This CDR3 reads CASSERPYEQYF. For the CDR3, the DNA is TGTGCCAGCAGTGAAAGACCCTACGAGCAGTACTTC.

The rearrangement uses TRBV5-1 and TRBJ2-1; D possibly corresponds to TRBD1 (7 bases). V lost 0 bases, J lost 8 bases, and 18 bases lay in between. The CDR3 totals 16 residues. Germline V CDR1 and CDR2: SGHRS, YFSETQ. The DNA of the CDR3 is TGCGCCAGCAGCTTGGTCGGGGGACAGATAGCCGATGAGCAGTTCTTC. This encodes CASSLVGGQIADEQFF. Based on the CDR3 plus reference TRBV5-1 and TRBJ2-1, the full variable domain is KAGVTQTPRYLIKTRGQQVTLSCSPISGHRSVSWYQQTPGQGLQFLFEYFSETQRNKGNFPGRFSGRQFSNSRSEMNVSTLELGDSALYLCASSLVGGQIADEQFFGPGTRLTVL.

In this sample, this clonotype turned up a few times. This chain joins TRBV10-3 and TRBJ2-5; tentative D call: TRBD1 (5 bases). Looked up from germline, CDR1 is ENHRY and CDR2 is SYGVKD. This CDR3 spans 15 amino acids. Trimming took 0 bases from V and 1 from J, leaving 9 bases between them. CDR3 residues: CAISESRTSQETQYF. CDR3 coding DNA: TGTGCCATCAGTGAGTCGAGGACAAGCCAAGAGACCCAGTACTTC.

This clonotype was recorded many times. This sequence joins TRBV7-9 and TRBJ1-3; 7 positions match TRBD1. Germline V lookup: CDR1 SEHNR, CDR2 FQNEAQ (reference sequence). The V gene end was trimmed by 4 bases and the J gene end by 1 base; junction bases not matched to a gene: 10. The CDR3 sequence is 17 residues long. In DNA, the CDR3 is TGTGCCAGCAGCTCAACCTGGGACAGAATATCTGGAAACACCATATATTTT. Its protein is CASSSTWDRISGNTIYF.

The chain couples TRBV20-1 to TRBJ1-4; 7 nucleotides align to TRBD1. Trimming at V came to 6 bases and at J to 8 bases, leaving 9 bases not matched to a gene. This CDR3 is 13 amino acids long. The germline V gene has CDR1 DFQATT and CDR2 SNEGSKA (reference sequence). The CDR3 DNA reads as TGCAGTGCAGTGACAGGGATTGGGGAAAAACTGTTTTTT. The encoded protein is CSAVTGIGEKLFF.

The rearrangement uses TRBV4-2 and TRBJ2-5, with 10 bases that match TRBD2. The CDR3 is 16 residues long. CDR1 is LGHNA and CDR2 is YNFKEQ in the germline V gene. Trimming cost V 2 bases and J 2 bases; bases outside gene matches: 5. The CDR3 DNA follows: TGTGCCAGCAGCCAAAGGACTAGCGGAGCACAAGAGACCCAGTACTTC. The encoded protein is CASSQRTSGAQETQYF.

This clonotype was counted many times. V is TRBV30 and J is TRBJ1-1; D remains ambiguous. Trimming took off 1 base at V and 1 base at J, with 10 bases between the two ends. Per the germline V gene, CDR1 is GTSNPN and CDR2 is SVGIG (reference sequence). The CDR3 loop spans 14 amino acids. Written as DNA, the CDR3 is TGTGCCTGGAGTGCGGGCCTTGCGAACACTGAAGCTTTCTTT. It is translated as CAWSAGLANTEAFF.

This clonotype was seen at least ten times. The chain joins TRBV20-1 to TRBJ2-1, with 9 bases fitting TRBD1. V gave up 6 bases and J gave up 8 bases; unmatched junction bases: 8. The CDR3 covers 13 residues. The germline CDR1 and CDR2 sequences are DFQATT and SNEGSKA (reference sequence). CDR3: CSAAGTGWDEQFF. CDR3 sequence (DNA): TGCAGTGCAGCCGGGACAGGGTGGGATGAGCAGTTCTTC.

This clonotype was seen repeatedly, ten times or more. The rearrangement uses TRBV28 and TRBJ1-2, with a tentative D call TRBD1 (6 bases). In germline, CDR1 is MDHEN, CDR2 SYDVKM. With 4 bases removed from V and 4 bases from J, the gap between germline ends came to 10 bases. The CDR3 is 13 amino acids. CDR3 DNA sequence: TGTGCCAGCAGTTCCGGGACAAGCTATGGCTACACCTTC. Translation gives CASSSGTSYGYTF.

The table lists this clonotype with a few counts. V and J are TRBV4-2 and TRBJ2-5, with unresolved D. The CDR3 extends over 14 amino acids. Germline CDR1 is LGHNA and CDR2 is YNFKEQ. V was shortened by 3 bases and J by 1 base, with 9 bases between the two germline ends. CDR3 residues: CASSHGDPQETQYF. The CDR3 nucleotides read TGTGCCAGCAGCCACGGAGACCCCCAAGAGACCCAGTACTTC.

The chain carries TRBV28 and TRBJ1-1; TRBD1 matches 7 bases. This CDR3 has 14 residues. The germline V gene encodes CDR1 MDHEN and CDR2 SYDVKM. Losses at the gene ends were 4 bases for V and 0 bases for J; bases not matched to a gene: 2. The CDR3 spells CASSSRGVNTEAFF. The CDR3 bases are TGTGCCAGCAGTTCCAGGGGGGTGAACACTGAAGCTTTCTTT.

This clonotype was counted many times. The CDR3 DNA sequence: TGTGCCAGCAGCTTAGATCGACGAGGCAAACTGTTTTTT. It translates to CASSLDRRGKLFF. The V and J genes are TRBV11-2 and TRBJ1-4; D is undetermined. V lost 0 bases and J 11 bases, leaving 10 bases between the germline ends. This CDR3 has 13 amino acids. Germline assignment: CDR1 SGHAT and CDR2 FQNNGV.